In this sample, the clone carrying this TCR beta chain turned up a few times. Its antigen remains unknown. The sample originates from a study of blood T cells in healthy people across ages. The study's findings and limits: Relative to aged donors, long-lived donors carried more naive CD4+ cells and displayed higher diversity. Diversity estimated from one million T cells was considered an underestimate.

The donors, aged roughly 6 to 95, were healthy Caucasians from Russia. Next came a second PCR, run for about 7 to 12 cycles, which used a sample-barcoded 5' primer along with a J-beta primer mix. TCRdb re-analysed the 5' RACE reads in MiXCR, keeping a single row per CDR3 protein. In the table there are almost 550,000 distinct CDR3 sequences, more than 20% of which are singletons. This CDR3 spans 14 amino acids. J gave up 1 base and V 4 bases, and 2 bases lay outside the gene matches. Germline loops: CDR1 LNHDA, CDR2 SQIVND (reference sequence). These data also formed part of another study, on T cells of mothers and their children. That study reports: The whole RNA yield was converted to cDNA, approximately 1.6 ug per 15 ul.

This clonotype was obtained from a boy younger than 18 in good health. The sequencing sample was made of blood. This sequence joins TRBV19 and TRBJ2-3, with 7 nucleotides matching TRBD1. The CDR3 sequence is CASSTGGGTDTQYF. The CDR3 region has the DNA TGTGCCAGTAGTACAGGGGGTGGCACAGATACGCAGTATTTT. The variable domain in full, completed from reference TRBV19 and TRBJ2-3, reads DGGITQSPKYLFRKEGQNVTLSCEQNLNHDAMYWYRQDPGQGLRLIYYSQIVNDFQKGDIAEGYSVSREKKESFPLTVTSAQKNPTAFYLCASSTGGGTDTQYFGPGTRLTVL.